Listed below are T cell receptor beta chains from one sample, sequenced in a study of blood T cell repertoires in COVID-19. Profiled with immunoSEQ multiplex PCR; TCRdb holds only in-frame clones, not every one. The table shows about 36,000 clones, with 75% to 90% occurring only once. The sequencing input was peripheral blood. Source of these receptors: a human donor in a cohort sampled during active or convalescent COVID-19. The donor label of this sample is uncertain. Each CDR3 is given with its conserved first and last residue. Each record gives: CDR3 protein, V gene, D gene, CDR3 length, J gene, clone size. A D gene is named only where the DNA matches it firmly. Clone size is stated in some rows and not others, as once, few, many or a class when expanded.

CDR3aa: CASSPTSLRTGTEAFF; v_gene: TRBV6-2/TRBV6-3; d_gene: -; len: 16; j_gene: TRBJ1-1; abundance: -
CDR3aa: CASSLVGGYEQYF; v_gene: TRBV7-9; d_gene: -; len: 13; j_gene: TRBJ2-7; abundance: -
CDR3aa: CASSPDWTGRAEQYF; v_gene: TRBV7-6; d_gene: TRBD1; len: 15; j_gene: TRBJ2-7; abundance: -
CDR3aa: CASSADRVGTDTQYF; v_gene: TRBV4-3; d_gene: TRBD1; len: 15; j_gene: TRBJ2-3; abundance: -
CDR3aa: CASSLGQGNQPQHF; v_gene: TRBV27; d_gene: TRBD1; len: 14; j_gene: TRBJ1-5; abundance: -
CDR3aa: CASRSGTVSYEQYF; v_gene: TRBV6-5; d_gene: TRBD1; len: 14; j_gene: TRBJ2-7; abundance: -
CDR3aa: CASSRGGGYTF; v_gene: TRBV11-3; d_gene: -; len: 11; j_gene: TRBJ1-2; abundance: -
CDR3aa: CASSFRRDPRETQYF; v_gene: TRBV7-8; d_gene: -; len: 15; j_gene: TRBJ2-5; abundance: -
CDR3aa: CAWTDLGGGEKLFF; v_gene: TRBV30; d_gene: -; len: 14; j_gene: TRBJ1-4; abundance: -
CDR3aa: CASSHIRRTSGHEQYF; v_gene: TRBV3-1/TRBV3-2; d_gene: TRBD2; len: 16; j_gene: TRBJ2-7; abundance: -
CDR3aa: CASSRDRKVEAFF; v_gene: TRBV4-3; d_gene: -; len: 13; j_gene: TRBJ1-1; abundance: -
CDR3aa: CASSQGRTAGQPQHF; v_gene: TRBV3-1/TRBV3-2; d_gene: -; len: 15; j_gene: TRBJ1-5; abundance: -
CDR3aa: CASSLYRGLGGANVLTF; v_gene: TRBV27; d_gene: TRBD1; len: 17; j_gene: TRBJ2-6; abundance: -
CDR3aa: CASSQEPGLMPQHF; v_gene: TRBV4-1; d_gene: -; len: 14; j_gene: TRBJ1-5; abundance: -
CDR3aa: CAWSVRGQGGYEQYF; v_gene: TRBV30; d_gene: TRBD1; len: 15; j_gene: TRBJ2-7; abundance: -
CDR3aa: CASSPTSGSYEQYF; v_gene: TRBV5-1; d_gene: TRBD2; len: 14; j_gene: TRBJ2-7; abundance: -
CDR3aa: CASSTGASGNTIYF; v_gene: TRBV19; d_gene: -; len: 14; j_gene: TRBJ1-3; abundance: few
CDR3aa: CASSGGGANEQFF; v_gene: TRBV11-3; d_gene: -; len: 13; j_gene: TRBJ2-1; abundance: -
CDR3aa: CASSPAGLVNIQYF; v_gene: TRBV11-2; d_gene: TRBD2; len: 14; j_gene: TRBJ2-4; abundance: few
CDR3aa: CATSDSLIAGELFF; v_gene: TRBV24-1; d_gene: -; len: 14; j_gene: TRBJ2-2; abundance: once
CDR3aa: CASSLVGRGSNTGELFF; v_gene: TRBV7-9; d_gene: -; len: 17; j_gene: TRBJ2-2; abundance: medium-sized
CDR3aa: CASSLPQGGGTDTQYF; v_gene: TRBV7-9; d_gene: TRBD1; len: 16; j_gene: TRBJ2-3; abundance: -
CDR3aa: CSVRTDQETQYF; v_gene: TRBV29-1; d_gene: -; len: 12; j_gene: TRBJ2-5; abundance: once
CDR3aa: CASSQNPNTGELFF; v_gene: TRBV6-5; d_gene: -; len: 14; j_gene: TRBJ2-2; abundance: -
CDR3aa: CASSWEGNTEAFF; v_gene: TRBV6-5; d_gene: -; len: 13; j_gene: TRBJ1-1; abundance: -
CDR3aa: CASSSSGRGENEQFF; v_gene: TRBV7-2; d_gene: TRBD2; len: 15; j_gene: TRBJ2-1; abundance: -
CDR3aa: CASSFQQGDGPQHF; v_gene: TRBV7-6; d_gene: TRBD1; len: 14; j_gene: TRBJ1-5; abundance: -
CDR3aa: CSAQRENTEAFF; v_gene: TRBV29-1; d_gene: -; len: 12; j_gene: TRBJ1-1; abundance: few
CDR3aa: CASSLVLTHSYNEQFF; v_gene: TRBV5-6; d_gene: -; len: 16; j_gene: TRBJ2-1; abundance: -
CDR3aa: CASRRTGRTEAFF; v_gene: TRBV12-3/TRBV12-4; d_gene: TRBD1; len: 13; j_gene: TRBJ1-1; abundance: -
CDR3aa: CASSKDEVEQYF; v_gene: TRBV6-6; d_gene: -; len: 12; j_gene: TRBJ2-7; abundance: once
CDR3aa: CASSRRDSCEKLFF; v_gene: TRBV3-1/TRBV3-2; d_gene: TRBD1; len: 14; j_gene: TRBJ1-4; abundance: -
CDR3aa: CASSQDGTGSEGEQFF; v_gene: TRBV4-3; d_gene: TRBD1; len: 16; j_gene: TRBJ2-1; abundance: -
CDR3aa: CATATGGRNQPQHF; v_gene: TRBV24-1; d_gene: -; len: 14; j_gene: TRBJ1-5; abundance: -
CDR3aa: CASSALAGTYNEQFF; v_gene: TRBV4-3; d_gene: TRBD2; len: 15; j_gene: TRBJ2-1; abundance: -
CDR3aa: CASSQGRGLGYTF; v_gene: TRBV4-3; d_gene: -; len: 13; j_gene: TRBJ1-2; abundance: -
CDR3aa: CASSPSGDNTDTQYF; v_gene: TRBV5-1; d_gene: -; len: 15; j_gene: TRBJ2-3; abundance: -
CDR3aa: CASSHEDGGVGEQFF; v_gene: TRBV4-3; d_gene: TRBD2; len: 15; j_gene: TRBJ2-1; abundance: -
CDR3aa: CASSEVGEGNTEAFF; v_gene: TRBV6-1; d_gene: -; len: 15; j_gene: TRBJ1-1; abundance: -
CDR3aa: CASSAGQYNEQFF; v_gene: TRBV5-4; d_gene: -; len: 13; j_gene: TRBJ2-1; abundance: -
CDR3aa: CASSASGFSYNEQFF; v_gene: TRBV7-2; d_gene: -; len: 15; j_gene: TRBJ2-1; abundance: -
CDR3aa: CASSARTGTYEQYF; v_gene: TRBV5-6; d_gene: TRBD1; len: 14; j_gene: TRBJ2-7; abundance: few
CDR3aa: CASGLVLLREGVHEQYF; v_gene: TRBV12-5; d_gene: TRBD2; len: 17; j_gene: TRBJ2-7; abundance: -
CDR3aa: CAWSSRGTEAFF; v_gene: TRBV30; d_gene: -; len: 12; j_gene: TRBJ1-1; abundance: -
CDR3aa: CASSEGGARLPRELFF; v_gene: TRBV2; d_gene: -; len: 16; j_gene: TRBJ2-2; abundance: -
CDR3aa: CASSSQTGLTDTQYF; v_gene: TRBV27; d_gene: -; len: 15; j_gene: TRBJ2-3; abundance: -
CDR3aa: CASSLTGSTDTQYF; v_gene: TRBV25-1; d_gene: TRBD1; len: 14; j_gene: TRBJ2-3; abundance: -
CDR3aa: CATSRDAGSEPQHF; v_gene: TRBV24-1; d_gene: -; len: 14; j_gene: TRBJ1-5; abundance: -
CDR3aa: CASGGSGGPGETQYF; v_gene: TRBV2; d_gene: TRBD2; len: 15; j_gene: TRBJ2-5; abundance: -
CDR3aa: CASSSGLADNEQFF; v_gene: TRBV18; d_gene: TRBD2; len: 14; j_gene: TRBJ2-1; abundance: -
CDR3aa: CASGEGTSGEDTQYF; v_gene: TRBV5-1; d_gene: TRBD2; len: 15; j_gene: TRBJ2-3; abundance: -
CDR3aa: CASSRDRGYGYTF; v_gene: TRBV19; d_gene: TRBD1; len: 13; j_gene: TRBJ1-2; abundance: -
CDR3aa: CASNPSAGAFGNYGYTF; v_gene: TRBV9; d_gene: -; len: 17; j_gene: TRBJ1-2; abundance: -
CDR3aa: CASSIAGGDTGELFF; v_gene: TRBV11-3; d_gene: TRBD2; len: 15; j_gene: TRBJ2-2; abundance: -
CDR3aa: CASSYTSGYNEQFF; v_gene: TRBV6-5; d_gene: TRBD2; len: 14; j_gene: TRBJ2-1; abundance: -
CDR3aa: CAWSPLGERYGYTF; v_gene: TRBV30; d_gene: -; len: 14; j_gene: TRBJ1-2; abundance: -
CDR3aa: CASSSGTSGSSYEQYF; v_gene: TRBV19; d_gene: TRBD2; len: 16; j_gene: TRBJ2-7; abundance: -
CDR3aa: CASSDRGIGNTIYF; v_gene: TRBV6-1; d_gene: TRBD1; len: 14; j_gene: TRBJ1-3; abundance: -
CDR3aa: CASSRGLAGDVETQYF; v_gene: TRBV18; d_gene: TRBD2; len: 16; j_gene: TRBJ2-5; abundance: -
CDR3aa: CAWSARRAGGGTEQFF; v_gene: TRBV30; d_gene: TRBD2; len: 16; j_gene: TRBJ2-1; abundance: -